A selection of T cell receptor beta chains follows, all from one sample in a study of lymphopenia after photon versus proton radiotherapy. The assay was immunoSEQ multiplex PCR, and TCRdb's table has in-frame clones only and misses some. The table lists approximately 20,000 clones, 75% to 95% of them singletons. Sequenced here: peripheral blood, sampled from a patient treated with photon-based radiotherapy. Receptors originate from a man aged 55 to 70 with pancreatic cancer. Both conserved end residues are part of each CDR3. The D gene is left open where the match is weak. Rows may omit the clone size; those that give it use once, few, many or a size class.

CASSPLQENTEAFF	TGTGCCAGCTCACCGTTACAGGAGAACACTGAAGCTTTCTTT	TRBV18	TRBJ1-1	-	few
CASSQGQGDYNEQFF	TGTGCCAGCAGCCAAGGACAGGGGGACTACAATGAGCAGTTCTTC	TRBV5-4	TRBJ2-1	TRBD1	-
CAYIPRDRGNSPLHF	TGTGCCTACATACCACGAGACAGGGGTAATTCACCCCTCCACTTT	TRBV30	TRBJ1-6	TRBD1	once
CASSYHNEQFF	TGTGCCAGCAGTTACCACAATGAGCAGTTCTTC	TRBV6-6	TRBJ2-1	-	-
CASSPLQGPNTEAFF	TGTGCCAGCTCACCACTTCAGGGCCCGAACACTGAAGCTTTCTTT	TRBV18	TRBJ1-1	-	-
CASSWSSDYSYEQYF	TGTGCCAGCAGTTGGAGCTCCGATTACTCCTACGAGCAGTACTTC	TRBV27	TRBJ2-7	-	-
CASSQRGEGLFFDTEAFF	TGCGCCAGCAGTCAACGCGGCGAGGGTCTATTTTTCGACACTGAAGCTTTCTTT	TRBV23-1	TRBJ1-1	-	-
CASSRGFTYNEQFF	TGTGCCAGTAGTCGGGGTTTCACCTACAATGAGCAGTTCTTC	TRBV19	TRBJ2-1	-	few
CASSLVRAPGQALETQYF	TGTGCCAGCAGCTTAGTTCGGGCACCGGGACAGGCTCTCGAGACCCAGTACTTC	TRBV7-8	TRBJ2-5	TRBD1	-
CASSYWGEQYF	TGTGCCAGCAGTTATTGGGGCGAGCAGTACTTC	TRBV6-6	TRBJ2-7	-	-
CASSQDWAGSYNEQFF	TGCGCCAGCAGCCAAGATTGGGCAGGCTCCTACAATGAGCAGTTCTTC	TRBV4-1	TRBJ2-1	-	-
CASTHRDRGPYEQYF	TGTGCCAGCACCCACCGGGACAGGGGACCCTACGAGCAGTACTTC	TRBV5-8	TRBJ2-7	TRBD1	-
CASGQWDYEQYF	TGTGCCAGCGGTCAATGGGACTACGAGCAGTACTTC	TRBV9	TRBJ2-7	-	-
CASSLAENSPLHF	TGCGCCAGCAGCTTGGCCGAAAATTCACCCCTCCACTTT	TRBV5-1	TRBJ1-6	-	-